This T cell receptor (beta chain) was retrieved from a study of blood T cells in healthy people across ages. Broader study findings: Greater diversity and more naive CD4+ cells were seen in long-lived donors than in aged donors.

About this clonotype itself: No antigen is known for it.

Sample-barcoded 5' priming and a J-beta primer mix drove a second PCR of about 7 to 11 cycles. TCRdb reprocessed the 5' RACE reads via MiXCR and lists one record per CDR3 protein. The sample lists 850,000 to 1,300,000 distinct CDR3 sequences, around 43% occurring once. Sequences were obtained from blood. The receptor was derived from a woman aged 55-70 years in good health.

CDR3 DNA: TGTGCCAGCAGCTTGGCTGGGACAAAGAACAATGAGCAGTTCTTC. It specifies CASSLAGTKNNEQFF. This chain joins TRBV5-6 and TRBJ2-1; tentatively, D is TRBD1 (6 bases). This CDR3 contains 15 residues. Germline V gene data show CDR1 as SGHDT and CDR2 as YYEEEE. The V end lost 0 bases, the J end lost 5 bases, and 12 bases lay between the germline ends. The variable domain in full, with the rest retrieved from reference TRBV5-6 and TRBJ2-1, is DAGVTQSPTHLIKTRGQQVTLRCSPKSGHDTVSWYQQALGQGPQFIFQYYEEEERQRGNFPDRFSGHQFPNYSSELNVNALLLGDSALYLCASSLAGTKNNEQFFGPGTRLTVL.